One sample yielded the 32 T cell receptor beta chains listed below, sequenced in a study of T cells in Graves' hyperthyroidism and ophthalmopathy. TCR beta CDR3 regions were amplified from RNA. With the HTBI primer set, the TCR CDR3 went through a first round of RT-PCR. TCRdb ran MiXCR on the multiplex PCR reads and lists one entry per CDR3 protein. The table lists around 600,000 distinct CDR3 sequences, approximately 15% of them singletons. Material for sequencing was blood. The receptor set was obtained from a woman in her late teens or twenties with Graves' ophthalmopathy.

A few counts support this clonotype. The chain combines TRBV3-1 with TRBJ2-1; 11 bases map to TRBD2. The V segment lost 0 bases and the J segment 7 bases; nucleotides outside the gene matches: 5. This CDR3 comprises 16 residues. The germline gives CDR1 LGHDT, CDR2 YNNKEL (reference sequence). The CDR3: CASSQEERLAGNEQFF. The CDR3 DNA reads TGTGCCAGCAGCCAAGAAGAGAGACTAGCGGGAAATGAGCAGTTCTTC.

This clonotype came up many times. The CDR3 loop is CASSQGDSGIQETQYF. The DNA of the CDR3 is TGTGCCAGCAGCCAAGGGGATAGCGGGATACAAGAGACCCAGTACTTC. V usage is TRBV3-1 and J usage is TRBJ2-5; 8 bases agree with TRBD2. The CDR3 has 16 amino acids. The V segment lost 1 base and the J segment 2 bases; nucleotides outside the gene matches: 6. Per germline, CDR1 LGHDT and CDR2 YNNKEL (reference sequence).

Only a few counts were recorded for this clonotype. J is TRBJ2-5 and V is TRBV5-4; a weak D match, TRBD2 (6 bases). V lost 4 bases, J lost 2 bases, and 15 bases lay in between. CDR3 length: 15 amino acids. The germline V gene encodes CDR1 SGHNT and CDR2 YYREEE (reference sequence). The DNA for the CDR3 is TGTGCCAGCAGCCGGGGGACCTTTTCTCAAGAGACCCAGTACTTC. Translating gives CASSRGTFSQETQYF.

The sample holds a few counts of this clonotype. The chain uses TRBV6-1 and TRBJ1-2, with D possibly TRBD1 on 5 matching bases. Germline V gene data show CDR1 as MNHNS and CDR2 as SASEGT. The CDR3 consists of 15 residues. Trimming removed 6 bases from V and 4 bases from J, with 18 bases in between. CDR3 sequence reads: CASRPPRGLGYGYTF. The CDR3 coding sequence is TGTGCCAGCAGGCCCCCCCGGGGGTTGGGCTATGGCTACACCTTC.

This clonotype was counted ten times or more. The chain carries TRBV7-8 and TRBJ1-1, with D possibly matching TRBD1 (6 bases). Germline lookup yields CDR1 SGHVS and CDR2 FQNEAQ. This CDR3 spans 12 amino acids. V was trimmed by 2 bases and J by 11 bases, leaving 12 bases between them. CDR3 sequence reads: CASSLIRGPAFF. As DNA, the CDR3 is TGTGCCAGCAGCTTAATCCGGGGGCCGGCTTTCTTT.

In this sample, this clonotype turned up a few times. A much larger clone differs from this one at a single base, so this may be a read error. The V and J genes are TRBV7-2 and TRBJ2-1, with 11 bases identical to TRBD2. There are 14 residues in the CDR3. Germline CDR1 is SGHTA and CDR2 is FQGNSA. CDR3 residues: CASSPRLAGSEQLF. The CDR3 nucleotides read TGTGCCAGCAGCCCCAGACTAGCGGGGAGTGAGCAGCTCTTC.

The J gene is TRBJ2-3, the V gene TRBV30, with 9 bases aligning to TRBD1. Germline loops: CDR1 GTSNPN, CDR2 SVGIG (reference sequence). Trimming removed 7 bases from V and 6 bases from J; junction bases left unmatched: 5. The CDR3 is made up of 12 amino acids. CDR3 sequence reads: CASQGAGDTQYF. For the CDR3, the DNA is TGTGCCTCACAGGGGGCCGGGGATACGCAGTATTTT.

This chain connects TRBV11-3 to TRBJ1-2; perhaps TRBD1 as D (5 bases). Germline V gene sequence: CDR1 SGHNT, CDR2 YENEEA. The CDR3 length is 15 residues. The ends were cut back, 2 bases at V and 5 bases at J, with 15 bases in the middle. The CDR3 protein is CASSLFGGRGYGYTF. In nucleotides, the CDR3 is TGTGCCAGCAGCTTATTCGGCGGGAGGGGTTATGGCTACACCTTC.

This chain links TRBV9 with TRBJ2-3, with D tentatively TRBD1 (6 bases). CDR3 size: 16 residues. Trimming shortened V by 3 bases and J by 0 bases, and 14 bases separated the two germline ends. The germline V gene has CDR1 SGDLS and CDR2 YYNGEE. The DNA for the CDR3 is TGTGCCAGCAGCGCTGGACAGAAAACTAGCACAGATACGCAGTATTTT. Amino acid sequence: CASSAGQKTSTDTQYF. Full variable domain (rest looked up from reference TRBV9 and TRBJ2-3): DSGVTQTPKHLITATGQRVTLRCSPRSGDLSVYWYQQSLDQGLQFLIQYYNGEERAKGNILERFSAQQFPDLHSELNLSSLELGDSALYFCASSAGQKTSTDTQYFGPGTRLTVL.

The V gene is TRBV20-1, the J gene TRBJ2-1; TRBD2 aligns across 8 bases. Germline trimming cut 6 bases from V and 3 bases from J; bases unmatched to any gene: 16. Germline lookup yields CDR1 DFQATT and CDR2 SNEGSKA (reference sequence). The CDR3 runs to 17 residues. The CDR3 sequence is CSAHHSRRLAGYNEQFF. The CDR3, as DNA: TGCAGTGCCCACCACTCTAGGCGTCTAGCGGGCTACAATGAGCAGTTCTTC.

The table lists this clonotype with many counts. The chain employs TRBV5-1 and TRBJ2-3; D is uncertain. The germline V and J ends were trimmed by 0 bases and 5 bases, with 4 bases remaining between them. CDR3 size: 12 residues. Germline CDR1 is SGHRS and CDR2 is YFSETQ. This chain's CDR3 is CASSLVVDTQYF. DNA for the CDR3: TGCGCCAGCAGCTTGGTCGTAGATACGCAGTATTTT.

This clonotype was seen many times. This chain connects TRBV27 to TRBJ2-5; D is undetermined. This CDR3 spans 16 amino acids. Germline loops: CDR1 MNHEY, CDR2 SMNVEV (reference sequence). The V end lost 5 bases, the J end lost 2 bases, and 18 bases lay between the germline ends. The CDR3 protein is CASSTAGRMPQETQYF. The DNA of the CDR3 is TGTGCCAGCAGTACCGCCGGGCGGATGCCGCAAGAGACCCAGTACTTC.

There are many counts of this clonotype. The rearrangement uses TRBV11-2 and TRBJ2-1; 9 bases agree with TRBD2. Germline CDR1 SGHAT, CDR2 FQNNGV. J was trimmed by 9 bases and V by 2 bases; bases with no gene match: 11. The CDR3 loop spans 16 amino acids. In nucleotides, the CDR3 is TGTGCCAGCAGCTTATCTGGTGCTAGCGGGAAAGGTGAGCAGTTCTTC. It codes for CASSLSGASGKGEQFF.

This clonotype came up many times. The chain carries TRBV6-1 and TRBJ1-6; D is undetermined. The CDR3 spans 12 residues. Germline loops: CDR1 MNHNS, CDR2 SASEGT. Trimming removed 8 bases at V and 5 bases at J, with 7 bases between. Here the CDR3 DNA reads TGTGCCAGCCGCGCCCATAATTCACCCCTCCACTTT. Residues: CASRAHNSPLHF.

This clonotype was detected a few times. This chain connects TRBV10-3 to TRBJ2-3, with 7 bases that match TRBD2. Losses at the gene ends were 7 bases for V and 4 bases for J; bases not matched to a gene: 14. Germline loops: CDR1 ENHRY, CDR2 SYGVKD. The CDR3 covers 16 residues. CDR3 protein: CAITPAWAGEADTQYF. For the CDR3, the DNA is TGTGCCATCACCCCCGCCTGGGCGGGAGAAGCAGATACGCAGTATTTT.

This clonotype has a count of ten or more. As DNA, the CDR3 is TGTGCCAGCAGAGTTTTGACTTTATCCCGTCGTGGCCAGTTGAACACTGAAGCTTTCTTT. This sequence encodes CASRVLTLSRRGQLNTEAFF. The chain employs TRBV28 and TRBJ1-1; D not resolved. The CDR3 spans 20 residues. Per the germline V gene, CDR1 is MDHEN and CDR2 is SYDVKM. V lost 6 bases to trimming and J lost 0 bases, with 29 bases between them.

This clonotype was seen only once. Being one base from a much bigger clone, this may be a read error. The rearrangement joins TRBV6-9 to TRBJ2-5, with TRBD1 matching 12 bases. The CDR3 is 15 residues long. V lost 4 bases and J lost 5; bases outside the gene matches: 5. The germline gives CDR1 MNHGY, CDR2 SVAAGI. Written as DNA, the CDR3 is TGTGCCAGCAGTTCCGGGACAGGGGGCTTTGAGACCCAGTACTTC. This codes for CASSSGTGGFETQYF.

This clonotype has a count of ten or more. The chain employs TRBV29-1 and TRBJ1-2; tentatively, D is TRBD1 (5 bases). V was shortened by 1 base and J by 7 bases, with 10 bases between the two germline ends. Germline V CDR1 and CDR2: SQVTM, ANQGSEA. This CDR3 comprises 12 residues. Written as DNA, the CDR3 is TGCAGCGTTGAAGGCTGGGGCTTTGGCTACACCTTC. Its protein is CSVEGWGFGYTF.

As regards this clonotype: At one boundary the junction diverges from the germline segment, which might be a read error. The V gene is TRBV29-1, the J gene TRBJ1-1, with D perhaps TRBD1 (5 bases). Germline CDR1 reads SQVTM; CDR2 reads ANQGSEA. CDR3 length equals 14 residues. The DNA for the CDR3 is TGCAGCGTGGGGGTGGGGGGGAGGATTACTGAAGCCCTCTTT. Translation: CSVGVGGRITEALF.

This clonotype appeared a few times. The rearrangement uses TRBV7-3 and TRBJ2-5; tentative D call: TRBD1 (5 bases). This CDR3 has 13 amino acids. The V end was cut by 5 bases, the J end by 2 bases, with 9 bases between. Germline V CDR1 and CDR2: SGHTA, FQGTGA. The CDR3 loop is CASSPDIQETQYF. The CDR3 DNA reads TGTGCCAGCAGCCCGGACATACAAGAGACCCAGTACTTC.

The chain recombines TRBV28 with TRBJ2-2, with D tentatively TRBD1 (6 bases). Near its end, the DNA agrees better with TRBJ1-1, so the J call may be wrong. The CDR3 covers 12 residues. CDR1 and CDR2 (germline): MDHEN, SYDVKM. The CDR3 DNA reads TGTGCCAGCAGAGAGCCGGGACACGGAGCTTTCTTT. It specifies CASREPGHGAFF.

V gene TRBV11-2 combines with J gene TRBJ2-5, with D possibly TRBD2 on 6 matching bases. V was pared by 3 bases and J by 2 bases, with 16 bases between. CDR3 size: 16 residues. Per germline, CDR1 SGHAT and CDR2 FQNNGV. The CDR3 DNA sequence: TGTGCCAGCAGCTTCGACCCCGGGACTCATCAAGAGACCCAGTACTTC. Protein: CASSFDPGTHQETQYF.

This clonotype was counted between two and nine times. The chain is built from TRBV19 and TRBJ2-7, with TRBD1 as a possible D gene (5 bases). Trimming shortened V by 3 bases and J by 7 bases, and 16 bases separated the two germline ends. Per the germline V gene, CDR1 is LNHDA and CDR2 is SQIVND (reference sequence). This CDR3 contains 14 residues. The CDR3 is CASSIRREAMEQYF. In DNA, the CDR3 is TGTGCCAGTAGTATCCGCAGGGAAGCCATGGAGCAGTACTTC.

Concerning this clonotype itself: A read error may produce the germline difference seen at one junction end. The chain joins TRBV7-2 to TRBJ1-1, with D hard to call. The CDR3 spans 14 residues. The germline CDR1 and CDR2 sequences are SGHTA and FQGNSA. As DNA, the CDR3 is TGTGCTAGCAGCCCGTGGACTGCCTGGGGTGAAGCTTCCTTT. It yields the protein CASSPWTAWGEASF.

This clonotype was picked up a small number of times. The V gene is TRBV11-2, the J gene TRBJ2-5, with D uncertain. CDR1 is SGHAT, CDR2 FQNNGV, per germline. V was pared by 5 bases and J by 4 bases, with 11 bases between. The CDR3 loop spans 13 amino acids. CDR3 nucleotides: TGTGCCAGCAGCGTCCGGGTCGTAGAGACCCAGTACTTC. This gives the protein CASSVRVVETQYF.

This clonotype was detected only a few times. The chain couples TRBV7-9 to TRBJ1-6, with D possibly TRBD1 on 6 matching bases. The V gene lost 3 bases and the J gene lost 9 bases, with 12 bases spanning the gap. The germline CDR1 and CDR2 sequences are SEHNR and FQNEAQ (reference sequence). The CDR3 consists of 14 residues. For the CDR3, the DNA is TGTGCCAGCAGCTTTTTAGGAGGGGGTTCACCCCTCCACTTT. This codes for CASSFLGGGSPLHF.

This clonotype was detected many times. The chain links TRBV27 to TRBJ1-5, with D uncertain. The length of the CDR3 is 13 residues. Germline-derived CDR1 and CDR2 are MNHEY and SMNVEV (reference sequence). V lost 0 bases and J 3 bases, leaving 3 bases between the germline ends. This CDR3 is CASSLSNNQPQHF. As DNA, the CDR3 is TGTGCCAGCAGTTTATCGAACAATCAGCCCCAGCATTTT.

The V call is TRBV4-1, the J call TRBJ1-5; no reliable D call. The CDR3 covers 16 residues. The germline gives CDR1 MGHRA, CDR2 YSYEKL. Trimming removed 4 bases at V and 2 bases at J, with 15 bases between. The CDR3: CASSRSPLSGNQPQHF. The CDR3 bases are TGCGCCAGCAGCCGGAGCCCTCTATCCGGCAATCAGCCCCAGCATTTT.

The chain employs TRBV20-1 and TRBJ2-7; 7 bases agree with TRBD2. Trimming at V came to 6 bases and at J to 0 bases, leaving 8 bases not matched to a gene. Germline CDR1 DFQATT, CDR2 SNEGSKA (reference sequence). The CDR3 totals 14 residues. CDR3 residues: CSALTRTSSYEQYF. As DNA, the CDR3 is TGCAGTGCCCTCACCCGGACTAGCTCCTACGAGCAGTACTTC.

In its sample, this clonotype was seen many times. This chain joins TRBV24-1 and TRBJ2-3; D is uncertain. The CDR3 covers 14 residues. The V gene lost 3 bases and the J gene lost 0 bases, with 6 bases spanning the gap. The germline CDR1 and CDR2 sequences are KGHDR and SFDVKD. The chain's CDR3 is CATSDLGSTDTQYF. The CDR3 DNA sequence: TGTGCCACCAGTGATCTTGGGAGCACAGATACGCAGTATTTT.

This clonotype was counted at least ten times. The DNA for the CDR3 is TGTGCCAGCAGTTTGGGTAGCCTTAGCGGGGAGACCCAGTACTTC. Translating gives CASSLGSLSGETQYF. The chain has TRBV28 and TRBJ2-5; TRBD2 aligns across 7 bases. The V and J ends lost 3 bases and 5 bases, in that order; junction bases with no gene match: 9. The CDR3 sequence is 15 residues long. CDR1 is MDHEN and CDR2 is SYDVKM in the germline V gene. Together with reference TRBV28 and TRBJ2-5, the CDR3 gives the full variable domain: DVKVTQSSRYLVKRTGEKVFLECVQDMDHENMFWYRQDPGLGLRLIYFSYDVKMKEKGDIPEGYSVSREKKERFSLILESASTNQTSMYLCASSLGSLSGETQYFGPGTRLLVL.

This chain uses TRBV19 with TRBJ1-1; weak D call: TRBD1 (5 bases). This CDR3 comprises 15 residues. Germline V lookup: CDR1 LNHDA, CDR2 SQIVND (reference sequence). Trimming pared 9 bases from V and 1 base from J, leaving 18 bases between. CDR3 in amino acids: CASRARQTENTEAFF. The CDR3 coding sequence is TGTGCCAGCCGGGCCCGACAGACCGAGAACACTGAAGCTTTCTTT. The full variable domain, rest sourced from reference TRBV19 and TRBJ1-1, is DGGITQSPKYLFRKEGQNVTLSCEQNLNHDAMYWYRQDPGQGLRLIYYSQIVNDFQKGDIAEGYSVSREKKESFPLTVTSAQKNPTAFYLCASRARQTENTEAFFGQGTRLTVV.